A selection of T cell receptor beta chains follows, all from one sample in a study of blood T cell repertoires in COVID-19. Sequencing used immunoSEQ multiplex PCR; TCRdb keeps in-frame clones, though not all of them. The sample records 360,000 or so clones, about 90% being singletons. The sequenced sample was peripheral blood. Receptors originate from a young man with active or convalescent COVID-19. Each CDR3 is given with its conserved first and last residue. Each record gives: D gene, clone size, V gene, J gene, CDR3 protein, CDR3 DNA. The D gene is left open where the match is weak. Size tells how often a clone was seen (once, few, many) or the class of an expanded clone, and some rows leave it out.

D: -; size: -; V: TRBV11-2; J: TRBJ1-4; CDR3: CASSLDGTTKGRPFF; DNA: TGTGCCAGCAGCTTAGACGGGACAACAAAGGGCCGCCCGTTTTTT
D: TRBD1; size: few; V: TRBV28; J: TRBJ1-4; CDR3: CASSFGRGREKLFF; DNA: TGTGCCAGCAGTTTTGGCAGGGGGCGTGAAAAACTGTTTTTT
D: TRBD1; size: -; V: TRBV28; J: TRBJ1-3; CDR3: CASTDRGGGNTIYF; DNA: TGTGCCAGCACCGACAGGGGAGGTGGAAACACCATATATTTT
D: -; size: -; V: TRBV7-7; J: TRBJ2-5; CDR3: CASSLAGAGGQETQYF; DNA: TGTGCTAGCAGCCTAGCAGGGGCAGGGGGGCAAGAGACCCAGTACTTC
D: TRBD2; size: -; V: TRBV7-2; J: TRBJ2-7; CDR3: CASSPGGGRAGGNEQYF; DNA: TGTGCCAGCAGCCCGGGAGGCGGGAGGGCCGGGGGAAACGAGCAGTACTTC
D: TRBD2; size: -; V: TRBV5-5; J: TRBJ2-7; CDR3: CASSLALAGSYEQYF; DNA: TGTGCCAGCAGCTTGGCCCTAGCGGGCTCCTACGAGCAGTACTTC
D: -; size: -; V: TRBV10-3; J: TRBJ1-4; CDR3: CAISDIDRFNEKLFF; DNA: TGTGCCATCAGTGACATAGACAGATTTAATGAAAAACTGTTTTTT
D: TRBD1; size: -; V: TRBV6-1; J: TRBJ2-1; CDR3: CASSKQGYGYNEQFF; DNA: TGTGCCAGCAGCAAACAGGGGTATGGATACAATGAGCAGTTCTTC
D: TRBD1; size: -; V: TRBV27; J: TRBJ2-2; CDR3: CASRRQGGTGELFF; DNA: TGTGCCAGCAGGAGACAGGGGGGTACCGGGGAGCTGTTTTTT
D: TRBD1; size: -; V: TRBV28; J: TRBJ2-7; CDR3: CASSLVSGTDWGEQYF; DNA: TGTGCCAGCAGTTTAGTCTCCGGGACAGATTGGGGCGAGCAGTACTTC
D: TRBD1; size: -; V: TRBV29-1; J: TRBJ1-1; CDR3: CSVPRVRTGAAFF; DNA: TGCAGCGTCCCAAGAGTGAGGACAGGGGCTGCTTTCTTT
D: TRBD1; size: -; V: TRBV19; J: TRBJ1-5; CDR3: CASIHRGSNQPQHF; DNA: TGTGCCAGTATCCACAGGGGGTCCAATCAGCCCCAGCATTTT
D: TRBD1; size: -; V: TRBV4-2; J: TRBJ1-4; CDR3: CASRPGQGVKGNEKLFF; DNA: TGTGCCAGCAGGCCGGGACAGGGGGTTAAAGGAAATGAAAAACTGTTTTTT
D: -; size: -; V: TRBV6-5; J: TRBJ2-1; CDR3: CASSYSTAPSGNEQFF; DNA: TGTGCCAGCAGTTACTCAACAGCCCCCTCAGGGAATGAGCAGTTCTTC
D: -; size: -; V: TRBV20-1; J: TRBJ2-7; CDR3: CSASIPKGSYEQYF; DNA: TGCAGTGCTAGTATACCAAAGGGGTCCTACGAGCAGTACTTC
D: -; size: -; V: TRBV7-8; J: TRBJ1-5; CDR3: CASRAGSSNQPQHF; DNA: TGTGCCAGCAGGGCAGGGTCAAGTAATCAGCCCCAGCATTTT
D: -; size: -; V: TRBV24-1; J: TRBJ2-1; CDR3: CATSAGVADNEQFF; DNA: TGTGCCACCAGCGCCGGAGTGGCGGACAATGAGCAGTTCTTC
D: -; size: once; V: TRBV19; J: TRBJ1-2; CDR3: CASSIPAGFTGIYGYTF; DNA: TGTGCCAGTAGTATACCGGCCGGGTTCACAGGGATCTATGGCTACACCTTC
D: TRBD1; size: -; V: TRBV6-5; J: TRBJ1-5; CDR3: CASSSSGGAQPQHF; DNA: TGTGCCAGCAGTTCCTCAGGGGGCGCGCAGCCCCAGCATTTT
D: -; size: -; V: TRBV7-9; J: TRBJ1-1; CDR3: CASSLNNAFF; DNA: TGTGCCAGCAGCTTAAATAATGCTTTCTTT
D: -; size: few; V: TRBV7-8; J: TRBJ2-1; CDR3: CASSLSSQGGFRNEQFF; DNA: TGTGCCAGCAGCTTAAGTTCGCAGGGGGGATTCAGAAATGAGCAGTTCTTC
D: TRBD1; size: -; V: TRBV27; J: TRBJ1-5; CDR3: CASRLSTGGNQPQHF; DNA: TGTGCCAGCAGACTTTCGACAGGGGGCAATCAGCCCCAGCATTTT
D: -; size: -; V: TRBV4-1; J: TRBJ2-7; CDR3: CASSHPPPRGFSYEQYF; DNA: TGCGCCAGCAGCCACCCCCCACCTAGGGGGTTTTCCTACGAGCAGTACTTC
D: TRBD1; size: -; V: TRBV27; J: TRBJ1-1; CDR3: CASSPRTGSPEAFF; DNA: TGTGCCAGCAGTCCGCGGACAGGGAGTCCTGAAGCTTTCTTT
D: TRBD1; size: once; V: TRBV5-1; J: TRBJ1-5; CDR3: CASSAMPGQGVSNQPQHF; DNA: TGCGCCAGCAGCGCGATGCCGGGACAGGGAGTAAGCAATCAGCCCCAGCATTTT
D: -; size: -; V: TRBV11-2; J: TRBJ1-2; CDR3: CASSRRQDSGYTF; DNA: TGTGCCAGCAGCCGCCGACAGGACTCTGGCTACACCTTC
D: -; size: -; V: TRBV18; J: TRBJ2-3; CDR3: CASSPGRGVVADTQYF; DNA: TGTGCCAGCTCACCCGGGAGAGGGGTTGTCGCAGATACGCAGTATTTT
D: -; size: -; V: TRBV10-3; J: TRBJ1-4; CDR3: CAISLTREKLFF; DNA: TGTGCCATCAGCCTGACTCGGGAAAAACTGTTTTTT
D: TRBD2; size: -; V: TRBV24-1; J: TRBJ2-3; CDR3: CATSDSGGGQSDTQYF; DNA: TGTGCCACCAGTGATTCGGGGGGAGGCCAATCAGATACGCAGTATTTT
D: -; size: -; V: TRBV3-1/TRBV3-2; J: TRBJ1-1; CDR3: CASSPTWGVTEAFF; DNA: TGTGCCAGCAGCCCGACGTGGGGAGTCACTGAAGCTTTCTTT
D: TRBD1; size: -; V: TRBV6-5; J: TRBJ1-6; CDR3: CASRTGVNSPLHF; DNA: TGTGCCAGCAGAACAGGGGTGAATTCACCCCTCCACTTT
D: TRBD2; size: -; V: TRBV28; J: TRBJ2-7; CDR3: CASSLLGSGVYEQYF; DNA: TGTGCCAGCAGTTTATTGGGTAGCGGGGTCTACGAGCAGTACTTC
D: TRBD1; size: -; V: TRBV10-3; J: TRBJ1-6; CDR3: CAISEWGGQGASYNSPLHF; DNA: TGTGCCATCAGTGAGTGGGGGGGACAGGGGGCTTCCTATAATTCACCCCTCCACTTT
D: TRBD1; size: -; V: TRBV19; J: TRBJ1-2; CDR3: CASSIGTVRYGYTF; DNA: TGTGCCAGTAGTATTGGGACAGTCCGCTATGGCTACACCTTC
D: TRBD2; size: -; V: TRBV4-3; J: TRBJ2-2; CDR3: CASSQVAGGPGPAGELFF; DNA: TGCGCCAGCAGCCAAGTGGCGGGGGGGCCGGGCCCAGCCGGGGAGCTGTTTTTT
D: TRBD1; size: -; V: TRBV29-1; J: TRBJ2-3; CDR3: CSATTGATDTQYF; DNA: TGCAGCGCCACGACAGGGGCCACAGATACGCAGTATTTT
D: -; size: -; V: TRBV6-4; J: TRBJ1-3; CDR3: CASSDIGAAGNTIYF; DNA: TGTGCCAGCAGTGACATAGGGGCCGCTGGAAACACCATATATTTT
D: TRBD1; size: -; V: TRBV25-1; J: TRBJ2-5; CDR3: CASSEGGTVSETQYF; DNA: TGTGCCAGCAGTGAAGGTGGGACAGTAAGCGAGACCCAGTACTTC
D: TRBD1; size: many; V: TRBV7-9; J: TRBJ1-1; CDR3: CASSPGGVEAFF; DNA: TGTGCCAGCAGCCCAGGGGGCGTTGAAGCTTTCTTT
D: -; size: -; V: TRBV7-3; J: TRBJ1-1; CDR3: CASSLDSGTEAFF; DNA: TGTGCCAGCAGCTTGGACAGCGGAACTGAAGCTTTCTTT
D: -; size: -; V: TRBV3-1/TRBV3-2; J: TRBJ2-2; CDR3: CASSLLGGGELFF; DNA: TGTGCCAGCAGCCTTCTGGGGGGCGGGGAGCTGTTTTTT
D: -; size: -; V: TRBV11-3; J: TRBJ2-1; CDR3: CASSFRRGGPEQFF; DNA: TGTGCCAGCAGCTTCAGGCGCGGGGGCCCTGAGCAGTTCTTC
D: TRBD1; size: -; V: TRBV4-1; J: TRBJ2-7; CDR3: CASSQPGQGRAGEQYF; DNA: TGCGCCAGCAGCCAACCCGGACAGGGAAGGGCTGGCGAGCAGTACTTC
D: -; size: -; V: TRBV18; J: TRBJ2-2; CDR3: CASSPLVTGELFF; DNA: TGTGCCAGCTCACCACTAGTCACCGGGGAGCTGTTTTTT